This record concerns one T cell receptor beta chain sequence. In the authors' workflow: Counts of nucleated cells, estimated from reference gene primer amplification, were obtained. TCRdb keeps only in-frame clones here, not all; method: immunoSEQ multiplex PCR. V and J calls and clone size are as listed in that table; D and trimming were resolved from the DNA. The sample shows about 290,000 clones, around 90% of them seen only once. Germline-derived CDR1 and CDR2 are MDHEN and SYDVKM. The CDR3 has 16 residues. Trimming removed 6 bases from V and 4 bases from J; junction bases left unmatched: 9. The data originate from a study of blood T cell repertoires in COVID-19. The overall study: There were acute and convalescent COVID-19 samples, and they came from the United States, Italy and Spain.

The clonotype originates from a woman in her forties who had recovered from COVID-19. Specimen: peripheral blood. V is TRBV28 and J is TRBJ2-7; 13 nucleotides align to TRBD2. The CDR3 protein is CASSRGLAGTGYEQYF. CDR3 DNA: TGTGCCAGCAGCCGGGGACTAGCGGGAACGGGGTACGAGCAGTACTTC.